The 22 T cell receptor beta chains listed next were all sequenced from one sample in a study of radiation and T cells in renal cell carcinoma. Treatment given: 15 Gy SBRT to primary tumor, nephrectomy 4 weeks later. The method was immunoSEQ multiplex PCR; TCRdb's version includes in-frame clones alone and lacks a portion of them. The repertoire holds roughly 20,000 clones, approximately 62% seen once, with around 12% in the top ten. The input for sequencing was tumor tissue, taken from a patient whose treatment included radiotherapy and nephrectomy. The receptors here all came from a woman between 70 and 85 years old with renal cell carcinoma.

This chain connects TRBV28 to TRBJ2-1; tentative D call: TRBD2 (7 bases). Trimming removed 6 bases at V and 4 bases at J, with 16 bases between. The CDR3 covers 15 residues. CDR1 is MDHEN and CDR2 is SYDVKM in the germline V gene. CDR3 loop: CASRLGGGEYNEQFF. DNA for the CDR3: TGTGCCAGCAGGCTTGGAGGGGGGGAGTACAATGAGCAGTTCTTC.

This chain joins TRBV15 and TRBJ2-2; 8 bases line up with TRBD2. This CDR3 has 19 amino acids. The V and J ends lost 0 bases and 4 bases, in that order; junction bases with no gene match: 13. Germline loops: CDR1 LNHNV, CDR2 YYDKDF (reference sequence). In nucleotides, the CDR3 is TGTGCCACCAGCAGAGACGGTTTACGGGGGGGCCTCGGCACCGGGGAGCTGTTTTTT. Amino acids: CATSRDGLRGGLGTGELFF.

This sequence joins TRBV10-1 and TRBJ2-5, with TRBD1 identical over 7 bases. The CDR3 is 16 residues long. Germline-derived CDR1 and CDR2 are WNHNN and SYGVQD (reference sequence). J lost 0 bases, V lost 6 bases, and 10 bases had no gene match. CDR3 residues: CASRMTGTEYQETQYF. CDR3 coding DNA: TGCGCCAGCAGAATGACCGGGACAGAGTACCAAGAGACCCAGTACTTC.

This chain uses TRBV5-1 with TRBJ2-7; D gene unclear. Trimming stripped 4 bases from V and 12 bases from J, with 20 bases between. The CDR3 is 13 amino acids. The germline V gene has CDR1 SGHRS and CDR2 YFSETQ. The CDR3 nucleotides are TGCGCCAGCAGCCAAGACTCCGGAAGTAATCCGTACTTC. Its translation: CASSQDSGSNPYF.

CDR3 in DNA: TGCAGCGTTGTTAGGGGGCCCTTTTACGAGCAGTACTTC. It encodes CSVVRGPFYEQYF. This chain joins TRBV29-1 and TRBJ2-7; TRBD1 matches at 7 bases. Germline V gives CDR1 SQVTM, CDR2 ANQGSEA. The CDR3 has 13 residues. The J segment lost 4 bases and the V segment lost 4 bases, leaving 7 bases of the junction unmatched.

In its sample, this clone was seen once. The chain links TRBV9 to TRBJ1-1, with D perhaps TRBD1 (6 bases). CDR1 and CDR2 (germline): SGDLS, YYNGEE. Trimming cost V 4 bases and J 10 bases, with 23 bases left between them. There are 15 residues in the CDR3. Here the CDR3 reads CASSPGAGEGEVAFF. As DNA, the CDR3 is TGTGCCAGCAGCCCAGGGGCTGGGGAGGGCGAAGTAGCTTTCTTT.

V and J are TRBV9 and TRBJ1-3, with D tentatively TRBD1 (6 bases). Per the germline V gene, CDR1 is SGDLS and CDR2 is YYNGEE. CDR3 length: 15 amino acids. The germline V and J ends were trimmed by 1 base and 3 bases, with 11 bases remaining between them. The CDR3 DNA follows: TGTGCCAGCAGCGTACTAGCAGGGGATGGAAACACCATATATTTT. Protein sequence: CASSVLAGDGNTIYF.

CDR3 DNA sequence: TGCGCCAGCAGTCCCGTACCCGGGACACCTACCTACGAGCAGTACTTC. Translation: CASSPVPGTPTYEQYF. J is TRBJ2-7 and V is TRBV23-1; the D gene is possibly TRBD1 (6 bases). TRBV23-1 is designated an ORF whose function remains uncertain. The CDR3 is 16 amino acids. The V end lost 4 bases, the J end lost 2 bases, and 18 bases lay between the germline ends.

This clone has just one count. J is TRBJ1-2 and V is TRBV7-2; D is undetermined. The V end was cut by 1 base, the J end by 4 bases, with 7 bases between. This CDR3 comprises 13 residues. Germline V lookup: CDR1 SGHTA, CDR2 FQGNSA. CDR3 bases: TGTGCCAGCAGCTTAGGCAGGACCTATGGCTACACCTTC. Its translation: CASSLGRTYGYTF.

V is TRBV5-4 and J is TRBJ2-7; 8 nucleotides align to TRBD2. Germline CDR1 reads SGHNT; CDR2 reads YYREEE (reference sequence). V lost 3 bases, J lost 4 bases, and 12 bases stayed unmatched. The CDR3 is made up of 16 amino acids. The CDR3 spells CASSSVGGASGYEQYF. Written as DNA, the CDR3 is TGTGCCAGCAGCTCGGTGGGTGGGGCTAGCGGGTACGAGCAGTACTTC.

A few counts support this clone. This rearrangement joins TRBV28 to TRBJ1-2; D ambiguous. Germline V CDR1 and CDR2: MDHEN, SYDVKM. This CDR3 spans 14 amino acids. Trimming pared 7 bases from V and 1 base from J, leaving 13 bases between. CDR3 DNA: TGTGCCAGCACCGTGGACGGTCGTAACTATGGCTACACCTTC. Translating it yields CASTVDGRNYGYTF.

The rearrangement uses TRBV7-2 and TRBJ2-5; the D gene is possibly TRBD2 (5 bases). V was cut by 5 bases and J by 6 bases, with 13 bases left in between. This CDR3 is built from 13 residues. The germline gives CDR1 SGHTA, CDR2 FQGNSA. The CDR3 loop reads CASSPLATKTQYF. CDR3 bases: TGTGCCAGCAGCCCGCTAGCAACCAAGACCCAGTACTTC.

The CDR3 DNA sequence: TGCAGCGTGGGACCGGGACAGTTGAACACTGAAGCTTTCTTT. Its translation is CSVGPGQLNTEAFF. The chain has TRBV29-1 and TRBJ1-1; TRBD1 matches 7 bases. CDR1 and CDR2 from the germline V gene are SQVTM and ANQGSEA. The CDR3 runs 14 residues. V was pared by 6 bases and J by 0 bases, with 7 bases of the junction left unmatched.

The rearrangement joins TRBV7-9 to TRBJ2-7, with 12 positions matching TRBD2. Unmatched junction bases numbered 6, after V lost 3 bases and J lost 6 bases. The germline V gene encodes CDR1 SEHNR and CDR2 FQNEAQ (reference sequence). The CDR3 is 15 amino acids. The CDR3 sequence is CASSFGLAGSREQYF. The CDR3 DNA reads as TGTGCCAGCAGCTTCGGACTAGCGGGGAGTCGCGAGCAGTACTTC.

The CDR3 DNA follows: TGCGCCAACCAGTCACAAGGACAGGGGCTAGATCAGCCCCAGCATTTT. This codes for CANQSQGQGLDQPQHF. The rearrangement uses TRBV10-1 and TRBJ1-5, with 9 bases fitting TRBD1. Losses at the gene ends were 10 bases for V and 5 bases for J; bases not matched to a gene: 15. CDR1 and CDR2 (germline): WNHNN, SYGVQD (reference sequence). This CDR3 region has 16 residues.

The rearrangement joins TRBV5-1 to TRBJ2-1; the match to TRBD1 covers 12 bases. V trimming: 3 bases; J trimming: 4 bases; junction bases outside the gene matches: 14. This CDR3 spans 19 amino acids. Germline-derived CDR1 and CDR2 are SGHRS and YFSETQ. DNA for the CDR3: TGCGCCAGCAGCTGGGGACAGGGGGCGACTGGTACTCGATACAATGAGCAGTTCTTC. Translated: CASSWGQGATGTRYNEQFF.

By share, this clone counts as medium-sized. Other DNA sequences from this sample encode an identical CDR3 as well. This chain joins TRBV19 and TRBJ1-1; D is uncertain. CDR3 size: 13 residues. Per germline, CDR1 LNHDA and CDR2 SQIVND (reference sequence). Trimming shortened V by 1 base and J by 1 base, and 4 bases separated the two germline ends. CDR3 protein: CASSIVANTEAFF. CDR3 coding DNA: TGTGCCAGTAGTATAGTGGCGAACACTGAAGCTTTCTTT.

The chain couples TRBV5-1 to TRBJ2-1; no firm D call. The CDR3 is 12 residues long. V lost 5 bases to trimming and J lost 3 bases, with 6 bases between them. Germline V gives CDR1 SGHRS, CDR2 YFSETQ. CDR3 DNA sequence: TGCGCCAGCAGGAACAGCTACAATGAGCAGTTCTTC. Protein sequence: CASRNSYNEQFF.

The chain joins TRBV5-1 to TRBJ1-1, with 10 bases lining up with TRBD1. V was clipped by 5 bases and J by 5 bases; unmatched bases: 12. Germline V gives CDR1 SGHRS, CDR2 YFSETQ. The CDR3 is 16 residues long. Here the CDR3 reads CASSQWGQGRGTEAFF. The CDR3 region has the DNA TGCGCCAGCAGTCAATGGGGACAGGGGCGAGGGACTGAAGCTTTCTTT.

This chain connects TRBV28 to TRBJ2-5; D is possibly TRBD2 (5 bases). Trimming took 3 bases from V and 7 from J, leaving 18 bases between them. Germline V gene sequence: CDR1 MDHEN, CDR2 SYDVKM. The CDR3 has 15 residues. The DNA for the CDR3 is TGTGCCAGCAGTTTTGAAGAGGAGCGACGGGGGACCCAGTACTTC. This sequence encodes CASSFEEERRGTQYF.

Notes on this clone: Other nucleotide sequences in the sample specify the same CDR3. The chain has TRBV4-3 and TRBJ2-3; D is possibly TRBD2 (7 bases). The CDR3 has 16 residues. Between the trimmed V and J ends, which lost 0 bases and 4 bases, there was a span of 14 bases. Germline V gives CDR1 LGHNA, CDR2 YSLEER. The CDR3 coding sequence is TGCGCCAGCAGCCAAGAGGGAGGCGGGGGCGCAGATACGCAGTATTTT. Its protein is CASSQEGGGGADTQYF.

This chain links TRBV9 with TRBJ2-7; 8 positions match TRBD1. The CDR3 extends over 16 amino acids. Trimming took 3 bases from V and 7 from J; bases not matched to a gene: 15. CDR1 is SGDLS, CDR2 YYNGEE, per germline. CDR3 region: CASSATGGTPPKEQYF. DNA for the CDR3: TGTGCCAGCAGCGCCACAGGGGGGACCCCTCCTAAGGAGCAGTACTTC.